This passage covers 24 T cell receptor beta chains from one sample sequenced in a study of T cell responses to AZD1222 COVID-19 vaccine. Data came from immunoSEQ multiplex PCR; TCRdb stores just in-frame clones and leaves some out. The table shows tens of thousands of clones, with about 89% occurring only once. The specimen was peripheral blood, collected on day 0 of AZD1222 vaccination. The receptors originated from an adult in good health.

The V and J genes are TRBV5-1 and TRBJ2-1; D ambiguous. V lost 4 bases to trimming and J lost 4 bases, with 3 bases between them. The CDR3 runs 11 residues. Germline V gene data show CDR1 as SGHRS and CDR2 as YFSETQ. Here the CDR3 DNA reads TGCGCCAGCAGCCAGTACAATGAGCAGTTCTTC. Translating it yields CASSQYNEQFF.

The chain couples TRBV28 to TRBJ2-1; 11 bases fit TRBD2. In germline, CDR1 is MDHEN, CDR2 SYDVKM. This CDR3 spans 15 amino acids. V dropped 7 bases and J dropped 5; count of bases not matched to a gene: 7. DNA of the CDR3: TGTGCCAGCACCGAGGGACTAGCGGAAAACAATGAGCAGTTCTTC. Residues: CASTEGLAENNEQFF. Together with reference TRBV28 and TRBJ2-1, the CDR3 gives the full variable domain: DVKVTQSSRYLVKRTGEKVFLECVQDMDHENMFWYRQDPGLGLRLIYFSYDVKMKEKGDIPEGYSVSREKKERFSLILESASTNQTSMYLCASTEGLAENNEQFFGPGTRLTVL.

V is TRBV7-6 and J is TRBJ2-7; TRBD1 matches at 7 bases. The V gene's germline CDR1 is SGHVS and CDR2 FNYEAQ. This CDR3 spans 15 amino acids. J gave up 0 bases and V 0 bases, and 2 bases lay outside the gene matches. Here the CDR3 reads CASSLATGFSYEQYF. CDR3 DNA: TGTGCCAGCAGCTTAGCGACAGGGTTCTCCTACGAGCAGTACTTC.

The CDR3 is CAWSAVGNQPQHF. The CDR3 coding sequence is TGTGCCTGGAGCGCCGTGGGCAATCAGCCCCAGCATTTT. The rearrangement joins TRBV30 to TRBJ1-5, with unresolved D. With 3 bases removed from V and 2 bases from J, the gap between germline ends came to 8 bases. The germline gives CDR1 GTSNPN, CDR2 SVGIG (reference sequence). This CDR3 has 13 residues.

The V call is TRBV28, the J call TRBJ2-7; TRBD2 matches at 11 bases. Germline CDR1 MDHEN, CDR2 SYDVKM. V lost 6 bases, J lost 2 bases, and 9 bases stayed unmatched. The CDR3 loop spans 16 amino acids. The CDR3, as DNA: TGTGCCAGCAGCTTTTCCCAGACTAGCGGGACCTACGAGCAGTACTTC. It specifies CASSFSQTSGTYEQYF.

The chain is built from TRBV7-2 and TRBJ1-6; D is unresolved. V lost 0 bases and J lost 0, with 9 bases in between. Germline V gene lookup returns CDR1 SGHTA and CDR2 FQGNSA. There are 17 residues in the CDR3. CDR3: CASSLAGSNSYNSPLHF. CDR3 in DNA: TGTGCCAGCAGCTTAGCCGGGTCGAACTCCTATAATTCACCCCTCCACTTT. The full variable domain, completed using reference TRBV7-2 and TRBJ1-6, is GAGVSQSPSNKVTEKGKDVELRCDPISGHTALYWYRQSLGQGLEFLIYFQGNSAPDKSGLPSDRFSAERTGGSVSTLTIQRTQQEDSAVYLCASSLAGSNSYNSPLHFGNGTRLTVT.

The V call is TRBV28, the J call TRBJ2-2; a possible D gene is TRBD2 (6 bases). This CDR3 contains 15 residues. Germline V lookup: CDR1 MDHEN, CDR2 SYDVKM. With 7 bases removed from V and 5 bases from J, the gap between germline ends came to 17 bases. The CDR3 DNA sequence: TGTGCCAGCACCCTGGGGGGAGTCCGTACCGGGGAGCTGTTTTTT. Amino acid sequence: CASTLGGVRTGELFF.

J is TRBJ2-1 and V is TRBV7-9; TRBD2 aligns across 8 bases. Germline V gives CDR1 SEHNR, CDR2 FQNEAQ (reference sequence). J gave up 6 bases and V 2 bases, and 9 bases lay outside the gene matches. The CDR3 is made up of 16 amino acids. The CDR3 DNA reads as TGTGCCAGCAGCTTAATCAGGAGCGGGAGTCTCAATGAGCAGTTCTTC. Translated, it gives CASSLIRSGSLNEQFF.

This sequence joins TRBV28 and TRBJ1-2; D remains unclear. The CDR3 extends over 13 amino acids. The germline CDR1 and CDR2 sequences are MDHEN and SYDVKM. V lost 1 base and J lost 2, with 5 bases in between. CDR3 residues: CASSLYKNYGYTF. CDR3 DNA sequence: TGTGCCAGCAGTTTATACAAGAACTATGGCTACACCTTC.

The chain carries TRBV27 and TRBJ2-7, with a tentative D call TRBD1 (6 bases). This CDR3 has 13 amino acids. V lost 6 bases and J lost 3, with 12 bases in between. Germline CDR1 is MNHEY and CDR2 is SMNVEV (reference sequence). The CDR3 region has the DNA TGTGCCAGCAGGGCAGGGGAAGGCTACGAGCAGTACTTC. Residues: CASRAGEGYEQYF.

V gene TRBV6-5 combines with J gene TRBJ1-5; 8 bases map to TRBD1. This CDR3 has 15 amino acids. Trimming took 8 bases from V and 8 from J; bases not matched to a gene: 14. Germline V gene lookup returns CDR1 MNHEY and CDR2 SVGAGI. The CDR3, as DNA: TGTGCCAGCGCGCGAGACCAGGGGGCGATGGAGCCCCAGCATTTT. The encoded protein is CASARDQGAMEPQHF.

In this sample, this clone turned up once. This chain's CDR3 is CASRTVTDTQYF. CDR3 coding DNA: TGTGCCAGCAGAACTGTGACAGATACGCAGTATTTT. The rearrangement links TRBV6-5 to TRBJ2-3; no reliable D call. Trimming stripped 6 bases from V and 3 bases from J, with 7 bases between. Germline loops: CDR1 MNHEY, CDR2 SVGAGI. This CDR3 region has 12 residues.

The chain carries TRBV15 and TRBJ2-1, with no clear D. Germline V gene data show CDR1 as LNHNV and CDR2 as YYDKDF (reference sequence). Trimming removed 2 bases at V and 2 bases at J, with 13 bases between. CDR3 length equals 16 residues. The CDR3 nucleotides read TGTGCCACCAGCAGAAACCTTAGGGATACCTACAATGAGCAGTTCTTC. Protein sequence: CATSRNLRDTYNEQFF. Drawing the rest from reference TRBV15 and TRBJ2-1, the complete variable domain is DAMVIQNPRYQVTQFGKPVTLSCSQTLNHNVMYWYQQKSSQAPKLLFHYYDKDFNNEADTPDNFQSRRPNTSFCFLDIRSPGLGDTAMYLCATSRNLRDTYNEQFFGPGTRLTVL.

The rearrangement links TRBV13 to TRBJ2-1, with D tentatively TRBD2 (6 bases). CDR3 length: 15 residues. Germline values: CDR1 PRHDT, CDR2 FYEKMQ (reference sequence). The V end lost 2 bases, the J end lost 7 bases, and 15 bases lay between the germline ends. The CDR3: CASSLLGGLGNEQFF. CDR3 nucleotide sequence: TGTGCCAGCAGCTTATTGGGGGGATTGGGAAATGAGCAGTTCTTC.

The chain employs TRBV25-1 and TRBJ1-6; D is possibly TRBD1 (5 bases). The germline gives CDR1 MGHDK, CDR2 SYGVNS. This CDR3 has 15 amino acids. The CDR3 sequence is CGPGPSSSYNSPLHF. The DNA for the CDR3 is TGTGGCCCAGGGCCCTCAAGCTCCTATAATTCACCCCTCCACTTT.

The CDR3 region has the DNA TGTGCCAGCAGGTCTAACTATGGCTACACCTTC. Protein: CASRSNYGYTF. V usage is TRBV27 and J usage is TRBJ1-2; D remains ambiguous. The V end lost 6 bases, the J end lost 0 bases, and 2 bases lay between the germline ends. CDR3 length equals 11 residues. From germline, CDR1 is MNHEY and CDR2 SMNVEV (reference sequence).

The gene calls are TRBV9 and TRBJ2-2, with D uncertain. The germline V gene has CDR1 SGDLS and CDR2 YYNGEE. The CDR3 length is 15 residues. Trimming removed 2 bases from V and 0 bases from J, with 8 bases in between. In DNA form, the CDR3 reads TGTGCCAGCAGCGTTGGGCCCGCGAACACCGGGGAGCTGTTTTTT. This sequence encodes CASSVGPANTGELFF.

The V and J genes are TRBV5-1 and TRBJ2-1; weak D call: TRBD1 (6 bases). This CDR3 has 16 amino acids. V dropped 0 bases and J dropped 6 bases, with 16 bases sitting between them. CDR1 and CDR2 from the germline V gene are SGHRS and YFSETQ. As DNA, the CDR3 is TGCGCCAGCAGCTTGGGGGACACCAGTCCGGGCAATGAGCAGTTCTTC. Protein: CASSLGDTSPGNEQFF.

This chain connects TRBV10-1 to TRBJ1-2, with 7 bases fitting TRBD1. Germline V gene data show CDR1 as WNHNN and CDR2 as SYGVQD (reference sequence). Losses at the gene ends were 3 bases for V and 9 bases for J; bases not matched to a gene: 7. The CDR3 spans 13 residues. CDR3: CASSDRPGGSYTF. DNA of the CDR3: TGCGCCAGCAGTGATCGGCCAGGGGGTAGCTACACCTTC.

This chain uses TRBV7-2 with TRBJ2-1; D uncertain. CDR1 is SGHTA, CDR2 FQGNSA, per germline. V was trimmed by 1 base and J by 6 bases, leaving 10 bases between them. The CDR3 contains 14 residues. In nucleotides, the CDR3 is TGTGCCAGCAGCTTAGACTCTAGGATCAATGAGCAGTTCTTC. Amino acids: CASSLDSRINEQFF. The complete variable domain, with remaining parts taken from reference TRBV7-2 and TRBJ2-1, reads GAGVSQSPSNKVTEKGKDVELRCDPISGHTALYWYRQSLGQGLEFLIYFQGNSAPDKSGLPSDRFSAERTGGSVSTLTIQRTQQEDSAVYLCASSLDSRINEQFFGPGTRLTVL.

The V gene is TRBV5-4, the J gene TRBJ1-3, with D uncertain. Germline V gene lookup returns CDR1 SGHNT and CDR2 YYREEE (reference sequence). V was clipped by 0 bases and J by 0 bases, with 7 bases between them. The CDR3 is 15 amino acids. CDR3 nucleotide sequence: TGTGCCAGCAGCTTGGGGCTGGACTCTGGAAACACCATATATTTT. Translated: CASSLGLDSGNTIYF.

V gene TRBV19 combines with J gene TRBJ1-1, with D hard to call. This CDR3 is 14 amino acids long. Germline lookup yields CDR1 LNHDA and CDR2 SQIVND (reference sequence). The V end was cut by 7 bases, the J end by 2 bases, with 14 bases between. The CDR3, as DNA: TGTGCCAGTACTGAAATCTCGGGAAACACTGAAGCTTTCTTT. Translating it yields CASTEISGNTEAFF.

This chain connects TRBV9 to TRBJ2-3, with D possibly being TRBD1 or TRBD2 (5 bases each). Trimming pared 10 bases from V and 4 bases from J, leaving 19 bases between. From germline, CDR1 is SGDLS and CDR2 YYNGEE. The length of the CDR3 is 14 residues. In DNA form, the CDR3 reads TGTGCCTCCGGTCCGTTCGGGGACCCAGATACGCAGTATTTT. Amino acid sequence: CASGPFGDPDTQYF.

The gene calls are TRBV29-1 and TRBJ2-1, with TRBD2 identical over 14 bases. The CDR3 covers 14 residues. J lost 9 bases, V lost 7 bases, and 8 bases had no gene match. Per the germline V gene, CDR1 is SQVTM and CDR2 is ANQGSEA. The CDR3 DNA reads TGCAGCGCAGGACTAGCGGGAGGAGGAGGTGAGCAGTTCTTC. Translated, it gives CSAGLAGGGGEQFF.